This TCR beta chain was sequenced in a study of blood T cell repertoires in COVID-19. The wider study: COVID-19 samples, acute and convalescent, were from the United States, Italy and Spain. T cells, B-cell-depleted T cells, or PBMCs provided the cDNA or gDNA that served as material.

The length of the CDR3 is 13 residues. V was pared by 8 bases and J by 8 bases, with 7 bases of the junction left unmatched. CDR1 is SGHTA and CDR2 is FQGNSA in the germline V gene. Under the authors' procedure: Reference gene primer amplification gave nucleated cell count estimates. The method was immunoSEQ multiplex PCR; TCRdb's version includes in-frame clones alone and lacks a portion of them. V and J calls and clone size are copied from that table; D and trimming were computed from the DNA. The sample gives over 130,000 clones, 75% to 80% of which show up once; roughly 9% is in the top ten. Sequenced sample: peripheral blood. The TCR comes from a woman aged 50 to 60 with active or convalescent COVID-19. This chain uses TRBV7-2 with TRBJ2-1, with TRBD2 identical over 9 bases. CDR3 nucleotides: TGTGCCAGCGGAGCGGGAGGAAGGGATGAGCAGTTCTTC. This gives the protein CASGAGGRDEQFF.